The 7 T cell receptor beta chains below come from one sample, sequenced in a study of blood T cell repertoires in COVID-19. Assay: immunoSEQ multiplex PCR; the TCRdb copy retains only in-frame clones and omits some. The sample lists some 200,000 clones; roughly 80% were seen once. The material sequenced was peripheral blood. The source of these receptors is an elderly woman with acute or convalescent COVID-19.

This clone was detected once. The chain carries TRBV6-4 and TRBJ2-2; 10 bases align to TRBD1. V trimming: 6 bases; J trimming: 3 bases; junction bases outside the gene matches: 4. Germline V gives CDR1 MRHNA, CDR2 SNTAGT. This CDR3 region has 15 residues. DNA for the CDR3: TGTGCCAGCAGCCCCGGGACAGGGGACACCGGGGAGCTGTTTTTT. Residues: CASSPGTGDTGELFF.

Written as DNA, the CDR3 is TGCGCCAGCAGCCAAACGACAGGGTCGAGTTCACCCCTCCACTTT. Translated: CASSQTTGSSSPLHF. This chain connects TRBV4-1 to TRBJ1-6; 7 nucleotides match TRBD1. Germline-derived CDR1 and CDR2 are MGHRA and YSYEKL. The trim removed 2 bases at V and 9 bases at J, leaving 7 bases unmatched. The length of the CDR3 is 15 residues.

V and J are TRBV4-3 and TRBJ1-1; 7 nucleotides match TRBD1. Germline loops: CDR1 LGHNA, CDR2 YSLEER. This CDR3 region has 16 residues. The J segment lost 3 bases and the V segment lost 3 bases, leaving 10 bases of the junction unmatched. CDR3 nucleotides: TGCGCCAGCAGCCAGGGGACCGGGACAGTGGACACTGAAGCTTTCTTT. Protein: CASSQGTGTVDTEAFF.

This chain connects TRBV6-5 to TRBJ2-3, with TRBD1 identical over 9 bases. The CDR3 is made up of 15 amino acids. Germline V lookup: CDR1 MNHEY, CDR2 SVGAGI. J lost 1 base, V lost 6 bases, and 5 bases had no gene match. The CDR3 loop is CASRINRGRTDTQYF. DNA of the CDR3: TGTGCCAGCAGAATTAACAGGGGGCGCACAGATACGCAGTATTTT.

V is TRBV18 and J is TRBJ1-5; D gene unclear. The V end lost 2 bases, the J end lost 7 bases, and 15 bases lay between the germline ends. CDR1 and CDR2 from the germline V gene are KGHSH and LQKENI. The CDR3 length is 15 residues. The CDR3 reads CASSPNRIRLQPQHF. DNA for the CDR3: TGTGCCAGCTCACCAAACAGAATACGGCTGCAGCCCCAGCATTTT.

The rearrangement uses TRBV27 and TRBJ1-2, with 7 bases lining up with TRBD1. This CDR3 has 15 amino acids. CDR1 is MNHEY and CDR2 is SMNVEV in the germline V gene (reference sequence). V shed 4 bases, J shed 0 bases, and the junction held 5 bases outside the gene matches. CDR3 coding DNA: TGTGCCAGCAGTTCAGACAGGGAGTCTAACTATGGCTACACCTTC. It is translated as CASSSDRESNYGYTF.

This rearrangement joins TRBV6-5 to TRBJ1-4; D may be TRBD1 (6 bases). This CDR3 is built from 12 residues. Germline V gives CDR1 MNHEY, CDR2 SVGAGI. The V end was cut by 5 bases, the J end by 8 bases, with 9 bases between. The CDR3 nucleotides are TGTGCCAGCAGTACCACAGGGGAAAAACTGTTTTTT. Protein product: CASSTTGEKLFF.